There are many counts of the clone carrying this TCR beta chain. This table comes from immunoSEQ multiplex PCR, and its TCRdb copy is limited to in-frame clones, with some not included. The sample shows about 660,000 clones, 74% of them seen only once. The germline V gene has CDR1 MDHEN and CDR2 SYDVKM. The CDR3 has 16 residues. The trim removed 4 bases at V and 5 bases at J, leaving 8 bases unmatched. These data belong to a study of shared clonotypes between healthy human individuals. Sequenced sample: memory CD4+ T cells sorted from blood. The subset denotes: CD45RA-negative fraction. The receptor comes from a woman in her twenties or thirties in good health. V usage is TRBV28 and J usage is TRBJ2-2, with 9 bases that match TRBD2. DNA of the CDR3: TGTGCCAGCAGTTCCATAGCGGGAGTAGGGACCGGGGAGCTGTTTTTT. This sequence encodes CASSSIAGVGTGELFF. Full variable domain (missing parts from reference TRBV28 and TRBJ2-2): DVKVTQSSRYLVKRTGEKVFLECVQDMDHENMFWYRQDPGLGLRLIYFSYDVKMKEKGDIPEGYSVSREKKERFSLILESASTNQTSMYLCASSSIAGVGTGELFFGEGSRLTVL.